The subject of this entry is one T cell receptor beta chain. What it binds is unknown. The data originate from a study of T cell responses to AZD1222 COVID-19 vaccine. Findings of the study overall: After two AZD1222 doses, spike-specific TCR breadth and depth rose versus day 0.

This CDR3 has 15 amino acids. V was pared by 4 bases and J by 6 bases, with 6 bases of the junction left unmatched. CDR1 and CDR2 (germline): MNHEY, SVGEGT. Method: immunoSEQ multiplex PCR; TCRdb's copy keeps in-frame clones and lacks some. The data contain some 180,000 clones, around nine tenths of them singletons. This chain joins TRBV6-2 or TRBV6-3 and TRBJ1-1, with TRBD1 matching 12 bases. The sample consisted of peripheral blood, taken 28 days after the second AZD1222 dose. This receptor was obtained from an adult who received the AZD1222 COVID-19 vaccine. Here the CDR3 DNA reads TGTGCCAGCAGTTCTCCGGGACAGGGGGCCCCTGAAGCTTTCTTT. Residues: CASSSPGQGAPEAFF.